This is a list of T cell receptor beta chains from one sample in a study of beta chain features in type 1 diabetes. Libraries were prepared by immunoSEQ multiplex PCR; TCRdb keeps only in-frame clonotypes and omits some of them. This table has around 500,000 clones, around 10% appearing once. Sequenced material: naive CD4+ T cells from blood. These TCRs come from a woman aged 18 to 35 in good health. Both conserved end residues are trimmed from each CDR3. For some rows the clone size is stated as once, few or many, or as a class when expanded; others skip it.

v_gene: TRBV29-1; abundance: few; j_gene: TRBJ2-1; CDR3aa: SVETPTGLTSGRVYNEQF
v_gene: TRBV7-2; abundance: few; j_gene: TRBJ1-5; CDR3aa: ASSFQGAGNQPQH
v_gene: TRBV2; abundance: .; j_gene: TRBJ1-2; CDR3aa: ASSEQRGFANYGYT
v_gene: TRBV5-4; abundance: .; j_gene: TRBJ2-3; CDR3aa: ASSLDGPGTDTQY
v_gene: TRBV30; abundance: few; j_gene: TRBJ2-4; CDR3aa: AWRDVSLGKNIQY
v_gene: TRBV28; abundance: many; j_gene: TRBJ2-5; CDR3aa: ASSPPYVNQY
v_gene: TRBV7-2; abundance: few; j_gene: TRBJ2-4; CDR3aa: ASSMPGHRLGNIQY
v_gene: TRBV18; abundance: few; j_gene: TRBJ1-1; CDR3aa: ASSPPGRGVNTEAF
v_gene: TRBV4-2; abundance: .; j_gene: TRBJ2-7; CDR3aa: ASSQEPREDEQY
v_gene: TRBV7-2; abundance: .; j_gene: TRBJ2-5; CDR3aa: ASSLNPGGQRETQY
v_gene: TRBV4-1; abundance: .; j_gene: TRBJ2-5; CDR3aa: ASSQWTSGGKETQY
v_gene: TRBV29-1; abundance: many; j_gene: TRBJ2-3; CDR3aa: SVEVGGITDTQY
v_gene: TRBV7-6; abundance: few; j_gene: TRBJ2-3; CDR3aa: ASSGGTGGPEGVDTQY
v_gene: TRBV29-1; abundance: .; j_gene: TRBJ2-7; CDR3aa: SVDVRGAGVGEQY
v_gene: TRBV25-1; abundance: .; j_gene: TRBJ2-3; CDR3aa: ATSDREASGDTQY
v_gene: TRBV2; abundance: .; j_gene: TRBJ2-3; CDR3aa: ASNSDTQY
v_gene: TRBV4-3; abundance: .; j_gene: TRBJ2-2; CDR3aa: ASSQGDTTLTGELF
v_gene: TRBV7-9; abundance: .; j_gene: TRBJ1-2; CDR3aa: ASSPAGIYGYT
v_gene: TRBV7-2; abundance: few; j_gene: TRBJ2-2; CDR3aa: ASSLRTSGSGRTGELF
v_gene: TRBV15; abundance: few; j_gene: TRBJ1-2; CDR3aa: ATSPGTYGYT
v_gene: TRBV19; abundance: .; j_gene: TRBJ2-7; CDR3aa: ASSVRDREDEQY
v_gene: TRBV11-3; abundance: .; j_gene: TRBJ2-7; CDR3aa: ASSARGGGYEQY